Sequencing of this T cell receptor (beta chain) was carried out in a study of cytomegalovirus exposure and HLA in healthy donors. The CDR3 has 19 residues. Germline CDR1 is SGDLS and CDR2 is YYNGEE. The V end lost 3 bases, the J end lost 4 bases, and 28 bases lay between the germline ends. It was with 60 Vbeta and 13 Jbeta primers that the PCR ran. TCRdb's table, derived via immunoSEQ multiplex PCR, lists solely in-frame clones and lacks some. The top ten clones hold more than 3% of a sample with 150,000 to 200,000 clones, 76% of them seen once. Healthy bone marrow donors made up the donor group. Donors had nominal health at sampling but likely had unrecorded immune exposures. Overall study results and limits: Reports showed the classifier diagnosing cytomegalovirus status with high specificity and sensitivity.

Points on this clone: The antigen remains undetermined.

This sequence was found in a male donor in good health and CMV-seronegative. The sequenced sample was PBMCs. The V gene is TRBV9, the J gene TRBJ1-1, with D possibly matching TRBD1 (6 bases). The CDR3 spells CASSEGGSLGARFGTEAFF. As DNA, the CDR3 is TGTGCCAGCAGCGAAGGTGGATCATTGGGGGCGCGGTTCGGCACTGAAGCTTTCTTT.